The 21 T cell receptor beta chains given below trace back to one sample, sequenced in a study of shared clonotypes between healthy human individuals. Generated by immunoSEQ multiplex PCR, the TCRdb table keeps only in-frame clones and is missing some. Among about 480,000 clones listed, nearly 80% were seen once. The specimen was PBMCs. These receptors were obtained from a woman in her thirties or forties in good health. Some clones in this sample may be carry-over from other donors' samples.

This clone was observed a few times. The V call is TRBV2, the J call TRBJ2-2; no reliable D call. Germline loops: CDR1 SNHLY, CDR2 FYNNEI. V lost 6 bases, J lost 6 bases, and 14 bases lay in between. The CDR3 loop spans 14 amino acids. CDR3 region: CASSAYFQAGELFF. CDR3 bases: TGTGCCAGCAGCGCCTACTTCCAAGCCGGGGAGCTGTTTTTT. Using reference TRBV2 and TRBJ2-2 for the parts outside the CDR3, the full variable domain is EPEVTQTPSHQVTQMGQEVILRCVPISNHLYFYWYRQILGQKVEFLVSFYNNEISEKSEIFDDQFSVERPDGSNFTLKIRSTKLEDSAMYFCASSAYFQAGELFFGEGSRLTVL.

This chain joins TRBV7-2 and TRBJ1-2, with D possibly matching TRBD1 (5 bases). In germline, CDR1 is SGHTA, CDR2 FQGNSA. The CDR3 covers 13 residues. V lost 0 bases and J lost 5, with 7 bases in between. The CDR3 DNA reads TGTGCCAGCAGCTTAGCGGAGGGGTATGGCTACACCTTC. It codes for CASSLAEGYGYTF.

For the CDR3, the DNA is TGCGCCAGCAGCCAGGTCGCGGGACTAGCGGGAGGAATACAAGAGACCCAGTACTTC. Its protein product is CASSQVAGLAGGIQETQYF. The chain couples TRBV5-1 to TRBJ2-5; the match to TRBD2 covers 15 bases. CDR1 is SGHRS, CDR2 YFSETQ, per germline. The CDR3 sequence is 19 residues long. Trimming at V came to 4 bases and at J to 2 bases, leaving 12 bases not matched to a gene. Using reference TRBV5-1 and TRBJ2-5 for the parts outside the CDR3, the full variable domain is KAGVTQTPRYLIKTRGQQVTLSCSPISGHRSVSWYQQTPGQGLQFLFEYFSETQRNKGNFPGRFSGRQFSNSRSEMNVSTLELGDSALYLCASSQVAGLAGGIQETQYFGPGTRLLVL.

The gene calls are TRBV5-1 and TRBJ2-2, with D possibly matching TRBD2 (6 bases). This CDR3 is 17 amino acids long. Trimming cost V 6 bases and J 2 bases, with 20 bases left between them. Germline assignment: CDR1 SGHRS and CDR2 YFSETQ. In nucleotides, the CDR3 is TGCGCCAGCACCATTCTCCCCGGCGGGGTAAACACCGGGGAGCTGTTTTTT. Its translation is CASTILPGGVNTGELFF.

This sequence joins TRBV9 and TRBJ2-3; 10 bases line up with TRBD2. Germline values: CDR1 SGDLS, CDR2 YYNGEE. V dropped 3 bases and J dropped 12; count of bases not matched to a gene: 7. The CDR3 spans 13 residues. In DNA form, the CDR3 reads TGTGCCAGCAGCGCTCAGCGGGAGGGCCGTCAGTATTTT. Its protein product is CASSAQREGRQYF.

The V call is TRBV19, the J call TRBJ2-2, with 7 nucleotides matching TRBD2. The V gene's germline CDR1 is LNHDA and CDR2 SQIVND (reference sequence). V lost 1 base, J lost 2 bases, and 7 bases stayed unmatched. CDR3 size: 17 residues. The CDR3 loop reads CASSIGGGRGNTGELFF. The CDR3 nucleotides read TGTGCCAGTAGTATAGGCGGCGGGAGAGGCAACACCGGGGAGCTGTTTTTT.

Note on this clone: The same CDR3 also results from other DNA sequences found in this sample. The CDR3 coding sequence is TGTGCCAGCAGCGTAGCGGGGGGCGGCTACACCTTC. This codes for CASSVAGGGYTF. This chain uses TRBV9 with TRBJ1-2; D may be TRBD1 (6 bases). Germline-derived CDR1 and CDR2 are SGDLS and YYNGEE. This CDR3 comprises 12 residues. The V gene lost 0 bases and the J gene lost 8 bases, with 8 bases spanning the gap. The complete variable domain, with remaining parts taken from reference TRBV9 and TRBJ1-2, reads DSGVTQTPKHLITATGQRVTLRCSPRSGDLSVYWYQQSLDQGLQFLIQYYNGEERAKGNILERFSAQQFPDLHSELNLSSLELGDSALYFCASSVAGGGYTFGSGTRLTVV.

This sequence joins TRBV7-2 and TRBJ2-3; D unresolved. Trimming removed 1 base from V and 4 bases from J, with 9 bases in between. CDR1 and CDR2 from the germline V gene are SGHTA and FQGNSA. The CDR3 covers 14 residues. Written as DNA, the CDR3 is TGTGCCAGCAGCTTAGGGCCCGGCGCAGATACGCAGTATTTT. This sequence encodes CASSLGPGADTQYF.

CDR3 nucleotide sequence: TGTGCCTGGAGTGTGGCAGGGAACGAAAAGACCCAGTACTTC. This sequence encodes CAWSVAGNEKTQYF. The gene calls are TRBV30 and TRBJ2-5; tentatively, D is TRBD1 (5 bases). Germline CDR1 GTSNPN, CDR2 SVGIG (reference sequence). The CDR3 is 14 residues long. The V end was cut by 0 bases, the J end by 6 bases, with 14 bases between. Based on the CDR3 plus reference TRBV30 and TRBJ2-5, the full variable domain is SQTIHQWPATLVQPVGSPLSLECTVEGTSNPNLYWYRQAAGRGLQLLFYSVGIGQISSEVPQNLSASRPQDRQFILSSKKLLLSDSGFYLCAWSVAGNEKTQYFGPGTRLLVL.

This clone was counted once. The chain joins TRBV5-6 to TRBJ1-2; no firm D call. From germline, CDR1 is SGHDT and CDR2 YYEEEE. Trimming took 0 bases from V and 4 from J, leaving 10 bases between them. This CDR3 has 14 residues. The DNA of the CDR3 is TGTGCCAGCAGCTTGGCCGGGAGATTCTATGGCTACACCTTC. Its protein product is CASSLAGRFYGYTF.

This clone was detected a few times. This chain connects TRBV5-4 to TRBJ2-7, with TRBD2 matching 8 bases. There are 14 residues in the CDR3. Trimming removed 5 bases from V and 5 bases from J; junction bases left unmatched: 9. Germline lookup yields CDR1 SGHNT and CDR2 YYREEE (reference sequence). Here the CDR3 reads CASSRGGIDNEQYF. In DNA form, the CDR3 reads TGTGCCAGCAGTCGGGGGGGTATCGATAACGAGCAGTACTTC.

This clone was counted only a few times. Other DNA sequences in the same sample also yield this CDR3. The chain is built from TRBV29-1 and TRBJ1-1; D remains unclear. Trimming took 6 bases from V and 0 from J, leaving 11 bases between them. The CDR3 is made up of 13 amino acids. The V gene's germline CDR1 is SQVTM and CDR2 ANQGSEA. CDR3 nucleotides: TGCAGCGTAGGAGGGCAGTTGAACACTGAAGCTTTCTTT. This gives the protein CSVGGQLNTEAFF. The variable domain in full, completed from reference TRBV29-1 and TRBJ1-1, reads SAVISQKPSRDICQRGTSLTIQCQVDSQVTMMFWYRQQPGQSLTLIATANQGSEATYESGFVIDKFPISRPNLTFSTLTVSNMSPEDSSIYLCSVGGQLNTEAFFGQGTRLTVV.

This clone was seen only a few times. The chain couples TRBV5-4 to TRBJ2-1; D gene uncertain. This CDR3 region has 13 residues. Trimming pared 4 bases from V and 7 bases from J, leaving 12 bases between. CDR1 is SGHNT and CDR2 is YYREEE in the germline V gene (reference sequence). The CDR3 bases are TGTGCCAGCAGCCCCCCGGAGATAAATGAGCAGTTCTTC. Its protein is CASSPPEINEQFF.

The CDR3 is CASSEEAAQGYTF. The CDR3 DNA follows: TGTGCCAGCAGTGAAGAGGCTGCCCAGGGCTACACCTTC. The gene calls are TRBV6-1 and TRBJ1-2; D ambiguous. The CDR3 has 13 residues. The V and J ends lost 1 base and 8 bases respectively, with 11 bases between them. Germline V gene data show CDR1 as MNHNS and CDR2 as SASEGT.

The chain has TRBV29-1 and TRBJ2-7, with D hard to call. The germline gives CDR1 SQVTM, CDR2 ANQGSEA. CDR3 size: 13 residues. Trimming stripped 2 bases from V and 0 bases from J, with 8 bases between. In nucleotides, the CDR3 is TGCAGCGTTGAATTGCGGAGCTCCTACGAGCAGTACTTC. Translated: CSVELRSSYEQYF.

This clone was observed once. This chain connects TRBV9 to TRBJ2-7; D not certain. Trimming left V 0 bases short and J 2 bases short, with 6 bases between. Per the germline V gene, CDR1 is SGDLS and CDR2 is YYNGEE. This CDR3 spans 13 amino acids. DNA of the CDR3: TGTGCCAGCAGCGTAGCGGACGCCTACGAGCAGTACTTC. This encodes CASSVADAYEQYF.

J is TRBJ2-3 and V is TRBV7-6; TRBD2 is a possible D gene (5 bases). The V end was cut by 2 bases, the J end by 0 bases, with 18 bases between. CDR3 size: 18 residues. The germline V gene has CDR1 SGHVS and CDR2 FNYEAQ. CDR3 in DNA: TGTGCCAGCAGCTTAATTACATGGACTCCGACAAGCACAGATACGCAGTATTTT. Residues: CASSLITWTPTSTDTQYF. Drawing the rest from reference TRBV7-6 and TRBJ2-3, the complete variable domain is GAGVSQSPRYKVTKRGQDVALRCDPISGHVSLYWYRQALGQGPEFLTYFNYEAQQDKSGLPNDRFSAERPEGSISTLTIQRTEQRDSAMYRCASSLITWTPTSTDTQYFGPGTRLTVL.

The chain couples TRBV13 to TRBJ2-3; 10 nucleotides agree with TRBD2. CDR1 PRHDT and CDR2 FYEKMQ come from the germline V gene (reference sequence). The length of the CDR3 is 15 residues. Trimming at V came to 5 bases and at J to 4 bases, leaving 6 bases not matched to a gene. CDR3 DNA: TGTGCCAGCAGCCCCACTAGCGGGGTCCCAGATACGCAGTATTTT. Translated, it gives CASSPTSGVPDTQYF. Full variable domain (missing parts from reference TRBV13 and TRBJ2-3): AAGVIQSPRHLIKEKRETATLKCYPIPRHDTVYWYQQGPGQDPQFLISFYEKMQSDKGSIPDRFSAQQFSDYHSELNMSSLELGDSALYFCASSPTSGVPDTQYFGPGTRLTVL.

The CDR3 sequence: CASTRGRAFYTDTQYF. As DNA, the CDR3 is TGCGCCAGCACCCGGGGGAGAGCGTTCTACACAGATACGCAGTATTTT. The chain has TRBV5-1 and TRBJ2-3; possibly TRBD2 for D (6 bases). CDR1 is SGHRS, CDR2 YFSETQ, per germline. This CDR3 spans 16 amino acids. Trimming removed 6 bases at V and 2 bases at J, with 19 bases between.

V and J are TRBV7-9 and TRBJ2-1; D is unresolved. Trimming cost V 5 bases and J 0 bases, with 11 bases left between them. The CDR3 has 15 residues. The germline V gene has CDR1 SEHNR and CDR2 FQNEAQ (reference sequence). CDR3 in amino acids: CASSPPRSSYNEQFF. In nucleotides, the CDR3 is TGTGCCAGCAGCCCTCCGCGGAGCTCCTACAATGAGCAGTTCTTC.

This clone came up many times. The V call is TRBV5-4, the J call TRBJ2-1, with D tentatively TRBD1 (6 bases). CDR1 and CDR2 (germline): SGHNT, YYREEE (reference sequence). The V end was cut by 6 bases, the J end by 5 bases, with 18 bases between. This CDR3 has 15 amino acids. This CDR3 reads CASKSGVANDNEQFF. CDR3 in DNA: TGTGCCAGCAAGTCAGGGGTGGCGAACGACAATGAGCAGTTCTTC.